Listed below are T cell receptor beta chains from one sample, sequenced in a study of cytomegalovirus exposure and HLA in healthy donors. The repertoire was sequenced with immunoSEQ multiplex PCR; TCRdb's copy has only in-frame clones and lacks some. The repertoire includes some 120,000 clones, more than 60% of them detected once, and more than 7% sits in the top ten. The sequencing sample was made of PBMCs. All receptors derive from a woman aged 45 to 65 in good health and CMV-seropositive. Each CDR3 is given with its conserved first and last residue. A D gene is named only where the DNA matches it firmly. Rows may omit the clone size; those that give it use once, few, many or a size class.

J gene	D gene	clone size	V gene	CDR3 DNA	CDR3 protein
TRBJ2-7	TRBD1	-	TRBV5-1	TGCGCCAGCAGCACACGACGGGACAGTTACGAGCAGTACTTC	CASSTRRDSYEQYF
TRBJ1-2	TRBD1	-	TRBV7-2	TGTGCCAGCAGCCCTCCGGGACAGTATGGCTACACCTTC	CASSPPGQYGYTF
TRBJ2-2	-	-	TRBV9	TGTGCCAGCAGCGTAGCCGGCGGAAGTTCGGGGGAGCTGTTTTTT	CASSVAGGSSGELFF
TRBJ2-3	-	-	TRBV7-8	TGTGCCAGCATTCAAGGGGGGGCCAAAGATACGCAGTATTTT	CASIQGGAKDTQYF
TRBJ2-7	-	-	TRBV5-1	TGCGCCAGCAGCCCCCTCGTGGGAGAGGGCTACGAGCAGTACTTC	CASSPLVGEGYEQYF
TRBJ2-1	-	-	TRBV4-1	TGCGCCAGCAGCCGGCAGGACTTCTCGCGGCGGGCCCTTGAGCAGTTCTTC	CASSRQDFSRRALEQFF
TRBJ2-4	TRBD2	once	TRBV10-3	TGTGCCAGGGGGGGACTAGCGGAAGCCAAAAACATTCAGTACTTC	CARGGLAEAKNIQYF
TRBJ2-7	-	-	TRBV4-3	TGCGCCAGCAGCCAGAAAAAAGGGGGATTCACTTCCTACGAGCAGTACTTC	CASSQKKGGFTSYEQYF
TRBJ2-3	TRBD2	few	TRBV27	TGTGCCAGCAGTTTATCCAGGACTAGCGGTACCACAGATACGCAGTATTTT	CASSLSRTSGTTDTQYF
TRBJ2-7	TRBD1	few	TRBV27	TGTGCCAGCAGTCCCCGGGACAGGGTGTCCTACGAGCAGTACTTC	CASSPRDRVSYEQYF
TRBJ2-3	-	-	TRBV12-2	TGTGCAAGTCGGTATATAGCGGGAGGGCCCTCTGGCACAGATACGCAGTATTTT	CASRYIAGGPSGTDTQYF
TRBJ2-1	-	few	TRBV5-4	TGTGCCAGCATCTCGGAGGCCATTGGTGGTGAGCAGTTCTTC	CASISEAIGGEQFF
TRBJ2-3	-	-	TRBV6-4	TGTGCCAGCAGTGACCAAAGCACAGATACGCAGTATTTT	CASSDQSTDTQYF
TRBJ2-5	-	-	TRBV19	TGTGCCAGTAGTAGGCGGCACCGGCGAGAGACCCAGTACTTC	CASSRRHRRETQYF
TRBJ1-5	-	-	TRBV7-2	TGTGCCAGCAGCTTCAGCGGGGGGGGAGGGCCCCAGCATTTT	CASSFSGGGGPQHF
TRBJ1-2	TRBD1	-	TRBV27	TGTGCCAGCAGTAAACGACCGGGACAGGGGGCTTTATACAACTATGGCTACACCTTC	CASSKRPGQGALYNYGYTF
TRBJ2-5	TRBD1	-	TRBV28	TGTGCCAGCAGTTTAGGGGACAGGGTCGAAGAGACCCAGTACTTC	CASSLGDRVEETQYF
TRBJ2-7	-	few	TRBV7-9	TGTTCCAGCAGCTTTTTTCAAGGAGCGCACTACGAGCAGTACTTC	CSSSFFQGAHYEQYF
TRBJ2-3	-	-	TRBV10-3	TGTGCCATCAGATCCCCGGAGTTTCTTGTATTT	CAIRSPEFLVF
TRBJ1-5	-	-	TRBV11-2	TGTGCCAGCAGCCGTGACAGCGATCAGCCCCAGCATTTT	CASSRDSDQPQHF
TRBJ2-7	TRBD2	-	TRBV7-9	TGTGCCAGCAGCGGGGGTGGCGGGAGACCCCAGTACGAGCAGTACTTC	CASSGGGGRPQYEQYF
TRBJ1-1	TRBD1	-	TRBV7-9	TGTGCCAGCAGCCTGGGACAGGGAGACACTGAAGCTTTCTTT	CASSLGQGDTEAFF
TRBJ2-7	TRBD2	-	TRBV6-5	TGTGCCAGCAGTTATGGGACTAGCGGGAGATCCTACGAGCAGTACTTC	CASSYGTSGRSYEQYF
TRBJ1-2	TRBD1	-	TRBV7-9	TGTGCCAGCAGCTGGGACAGTTATGGCTACACCTTC	CASSWDSYGYTF
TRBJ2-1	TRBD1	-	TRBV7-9	TGTGCCAGCAGCCCAACCCGACAGGGATCCTACAATGAGCAGTTCTTC	CASSPTRQGSYNEQFF
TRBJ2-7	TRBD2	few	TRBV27	TGTGCCAGCAGTAGATCCGGGACTATGCGGGAGCAGTACTTC	CASSRSGTMREQYF
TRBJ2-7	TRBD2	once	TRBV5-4	TGTGCCAGCAGCTTCGGGACTAGCGGAAACTACGAGCAGTACTTC	CASSFGTSGNYEQYF
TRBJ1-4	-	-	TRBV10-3	TGTGCCATCAGTGAGTCGACTGATGAAAAACTGTTTTTT	CAISESTDEKLFF
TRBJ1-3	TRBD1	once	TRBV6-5	TGTGCCAGCAGTTCCACGGGACAGTCCTCTGGAAACACCATATATTTT	CASSSTGQSSGNTIYF
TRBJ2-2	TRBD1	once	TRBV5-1	TGCGCCAGCAGCTTGGGTGACAGGGACACCGGGGAGCTGTTTTTT	CASSLGDRDTGELFF
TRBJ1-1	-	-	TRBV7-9	TGTGCCAGCAGGTCTTTCACTGAAGCTTTCTTT	CASRSFTEAFF
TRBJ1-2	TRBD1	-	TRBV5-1	TGCGCCAGCAGCTCGGAGACAGGGGATGGCTACACCTTC	CASSSETGDGYTF
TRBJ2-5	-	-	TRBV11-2	TGTGCCAGCAGCTTAGCCTGGCACCAAGAGACCCAGTACTTC	CASSLAWHQETQYF
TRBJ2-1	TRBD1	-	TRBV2	TGTGCCAGCAGTGATGGGGGACAGGGGTACAATGAGCAGTTCTTC	CASSDGGQGYNEQFF
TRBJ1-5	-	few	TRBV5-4	TGTGCCAGCAGCCTTGGTGGAGCGGGGGGCCTCAATCAGCCCCAGCATTTT	CASSLGGAGGLNQPQHF
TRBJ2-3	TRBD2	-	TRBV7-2	TGTGCCAGCAGCTTAATCGGGACTAGCGGACGCACAGATACGCAGTATTTT	CASSLIGTSGRTDTQYF
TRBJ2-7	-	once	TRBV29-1	TGCAGCGTTGAAGATTCTAGGTACGAGCAGTACTTC	CSVEDSRYEQYF
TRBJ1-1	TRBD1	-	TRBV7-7	TGTGCTAGCAGCTTAGGCCCGGACAGGGAAGCTTTCTTT	CASSLGPDREAFF
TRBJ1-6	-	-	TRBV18	TGTGCCAGCTCACCAGAGACAGCAGTAAATTCACCCCTCCACTTT	CASSPETAVNSPLHF
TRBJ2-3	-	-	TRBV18	TGTGCCAGCTCACCGAGGGTAAGCACAGATACGCAGTATTTT	CASSPRVSTDTQYF
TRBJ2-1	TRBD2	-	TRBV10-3	TGTGCCATCAGTCAGACTAGCGGGAGGGGCTACAATGAGCAGTTCTTC	CAISQTSGRGYNEQFF